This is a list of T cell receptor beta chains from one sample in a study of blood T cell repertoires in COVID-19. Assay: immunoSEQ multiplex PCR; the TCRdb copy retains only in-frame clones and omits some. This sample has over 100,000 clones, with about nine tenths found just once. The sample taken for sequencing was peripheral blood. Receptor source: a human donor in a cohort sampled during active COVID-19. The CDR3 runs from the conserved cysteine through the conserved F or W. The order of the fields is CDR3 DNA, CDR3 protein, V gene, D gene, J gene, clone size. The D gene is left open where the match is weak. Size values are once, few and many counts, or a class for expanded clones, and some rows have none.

TGTGCCAGCAGTTTCATAACAGGGAGCAGGACAGATACGCAGTATTTT,CASSFITGSRTDTQYF,TRBV27,-,TRBJ2-3,-
TGTGCCAGCAGGTCAGCGGGAACGAACACTGAAGCTTTCTTT,CASRSAGTNTEAFF,TRBV6-5,-,TRBJ1-1,-
TGTGCCAGCAGAATATCCACAGGGTGTGGGGCCAACGTCCTGACTTTC,CASRISTGCGANVLTF,TRBV9,-,TRBJ2-6,-
TGCGCCAGCAGCTTGAACACCAATTCACCCCTCCACTTT,CASSLNTNSPLHF,TRBV5-1,-,TRBJ1-6,-
TGTGCCAGCAGCCCCGACAGGGACCAGCCCCAGCATTTT,CASSPDRDQPQHF,TRBV7-2,TRBD1,TRBJ1-5,-
TGTGCCAGCAGCTTGGGGGGAGTTGACGGCTACACCTTC,CASSLGGVDGYTF,TRBV5-8,-,TRBJ1-2,-
TGTGCCAGTAGTATAACCGGCAGGGGGGCAAGGGGCGACAATGAGCAGTTCTTC,CASSITGRGARGDNEQFF,TRBV19,-,TRBJ2-1,-
TGTGCCAGCAGCTTAGGCAGGGCGAACACTGAAGCTTTCTTT,CASSLGRANTEAFF,TRBV11-3,-,TRBJ1-1,-
TGTGCCAGTAGTATCCCCATCCCCGGGACAGGGAAAACTGAAGCTTTCTTT,CASSIPIPGTGKTEAFF,TRBV19,TRBD1,TRBJ1-1,-
TGTGCCAGCATTCCCCTCTCGATCAGGGGGCGCACTGAAGCTTTCTTT,CASIPLSIRGRTEAFF,TRBV11-1,TRBD1,TRBJ1-1,-
TGTGCCAGCTCACCACTTTCCAGGGAGGCCACTGAAGCTTTCTTT,CASSPLSREATEAFF,TRBV18,-,TRBJ1-1,once
TGTGCCAGCAGCTTACCGGACACCCAAGGGGTTGGTGAAAAACTGTTTTTT,CASSLPDTQGVGEKLFF,TRBV7-9,-,TRBJ1-4,-
TGTGCCAGCAGTGAAGCTCGTGAGACCCAGTACTTC,CASSEARETQYF,TRBV2,-,TRBJ2-5,-
TGTGCCAGCAGCTTGGCAGGGGGCAGGAATTCACCCCTCCACTTT,CASSLAGGRNSPLHF,TRBV7-9,TRBD1,TRBJ1-6,-
TGTGCCAGCAGCCCCCGACAGGGAAGGGAGCTGTTTTTT,CASSPRQGRELFF,TRBV5-8,TRBD1,TRBJ2-2,-
TGTGCCAGCAGTTTACAGGGCGGGAACACCGGGGAGCTGTTTTTT,CASSLQGGNTGELFF,TRBV28,-,TRBJ2-2,-
TGCGCCAGCAGGGCGGTGTCGGGTAATGAGCAGTTCTTC,CASRAVSGNEQFF,TRBV10-2,-,TRBJ2-1,-
TGTGCCATCAGTCCCGGAGGGGTTGGCCAAGAGACCCAGTACTTC,CAISPGGVGQETQYF,TRBV10-3,-,TRBJ2-5,-
TGTGCCAGTAGTGATGACAGGGGGCCCCTCTCCTACGAGCAGTACTTC,CASSDDRGPLSYEQYF,TRBV19,TRBD1,TRBJ2-7,-
TGCAGCGTACAAAGGGAGGCGAATCAGCCCCAGCATTTT,CSVQREANQPQHF,TRBV29-1,-,TRBJ1-5,-
TGTGCCAGCAGCTTAGAAGGACTAGCCTCAGATACGCAGTATTTT,CASSLEGLASDTQYF,TRBV7-9,TRBD2,TRBJ2-3,-
TGCAGTGCTAGTGCTAGCGGGAACGGGGAGCTGTTTTTT,CSASASGNGELFF,TRBV20-1,TRBD2,TRBJ2-2,once
TGTGCCAGCAGCCTACAGCGGGGCTATGGCTACACCTTC,CASSLQRGYGYTF,TRBV14,-,TRBJ1-2,-
TGTGCCAGCAACCTAGGTGGCCGGGAGCTGTTTTTT,CASNLGGRELFF,TRBV9,-,TRBJ2-2,few
TGTGCCACCAGTGATTTAGTCGAGGGGAGGGAGACCCAGTACTTC,CATSDLVEGRETQYF,TRBV24-1,-,TRBJ2-5,-
TGTGCCAGCAGCTCCGGTGGCCCAGGGGGCAATCAGCCCCAGCATTTT,CASSSGGPGGNQPQHF,TRBV7-9,-,TRBJ1-5,few
TGTGCCAGCAGCCAAGATTGGGGAGGTGAGCAGTTCTTC,CASSQDWGGEQFF,TRBV3-1/TRBV3-2,-,TRBJ2-1,once
TGTGCCAGCAGCCAACAAATGGACAGGGTGGGTATGAACACTGAAGCTTTCTTT,CASSQQMDRVGMNTEAFF,TRBV3-1/TRBV3-2,TRBD1,TRBJ1-1,-
TGTGCCACCAGTGATTTTGCCGGCCGGGGCGGGGTTTCCTACAATGAGCAGTTCTTC,CATSDFAGRGGVSYNEQFF,TRBV24-1,-,TRBJ2-1,-
TGTGCCAGCAGTTACGGGGCACAAGAGACCCAGTACTTC,CASSYGAQETQYF,TRBV6-5,-,TRBJ2-5,-
TGCGCCAGCAGCTCCCAGGGCCGTCGCACAGATACGCAGTATTTT,CASSSQGRRTDTQYF,TRBV5-1,-,TRBJ2-3,-
TGCGCCAGCAGCTTGGTAGGGGACAGGGGGACCGAGCAGTACTTC,CASSLVGDRGTEQYF,TRBV5-1,TRBD1,TRBJ2-7,-
TGTGCCAGCTCACCCTGGGGACTCTCTGGGGCCAACGTCCTGACTTTC,CASSPWGLSGANVLTF,TRBV18,-,TRBJ2-6,-
TGTGCCATCAGTGCCCGAGGCAATCAGCCCCAGCATTTT,CAISARGNQPQHF,TRBV10-3,-,TRBJ1-5,once
TGTGCCAGCAGCGTGGGCAGTGGGAGAGGGACCGGGGAGCTGTTTTTT,CASSVGSGRGTGELFF,TRBV9,-,TRBJ2-2,-
TGTGCCACCCGGACAGGAAAGTACTCCTACAATGAGCAGTTCTTC,CATRTGKYSYNEQFF,TRBV10-3,TRBD1,TRBJ2-1,-
TGTGCCAGCAGCTCCCAATTTGGGACGAAGGGGGCTGGGCACGAGCAGTACTTC,CASSSQFGTKGAGHEQYF,TRBV5-6,TRBD1,TRBJ2-7,-
TGTGCCAGCAGTTATACCGGGAGCCAAGAGACCCAGTACTTC,CASSYTGSQETQYF,TRBV6-5,-,TRBJ2-5,-
TGTGCCAGCAGAGTCGACAGGGTTAAAGCCGGGGAGCTGTTTTTT,CASRVDRVKAGELFF,TRBV2,TRBD1,TRBJ2-2,-
TGTGCCAGCAGCGTTGGTAGCGGGGTATCAGATACGCAGTATTTT,CASSVGSGVSDTQYF,TRBV9,TRBD2,TRBJ2-3,-
TGTGCCAGCAGTCTCCTCCAGGGTGTGGGCTCCTACGAGCAGTACTTC,CASSLLQGVGSYEQYF,TRBV27,-,TRBJ2-7,-
TGTGCCAGCTCACCCGCCCGGAGGGGAAGCGATGGCTACACCTTC,CASSPARRGSDGYTF,TRBV18,-,TRBJ1-2,-
TGTGCCAGCAGCTTGGCGGTTACTGAAGCTTTCTTT,CASSLAVTEAFF,TRBV5-6,-,TRBJ1-1,-
TGTGCCATCAGGGCCCGACTAGCGGACGCGAACACCGGGGAGCTGTTTTTT,CAIRARLADANTGELFF,TRBV10-3,TRBD2,TRBJ2-2,-
TGTGCCACCAGTGGACAGGGTAGTTCACCCCTCCACTTT,CATSGQGSSPLHF,TRBV24-1,TRBD1,TRBJ1-6,-
TGTGCCAGCAGCTTTACCGGGACAGTAAGCGCTGAAGCTTTCTTT,CASSFTGTVSAEAFF,TRBV13,TRBD1,TRBJ1-1,-
TGTGCCAGCAGCTTAAATGCCCAGAAAGCCTACAATGAGCAGTTCTTC,CASSLNAQKAYNEQFF,TRBV7-2,-,TRBJ2-1,-
TGTGCCAGCAGTGCCCAGGGAAATGAGCAGTTCTTC,CASSAQGNEQFF,TRBV12-3/TRBV12-4,-,TRBJ2-1,-